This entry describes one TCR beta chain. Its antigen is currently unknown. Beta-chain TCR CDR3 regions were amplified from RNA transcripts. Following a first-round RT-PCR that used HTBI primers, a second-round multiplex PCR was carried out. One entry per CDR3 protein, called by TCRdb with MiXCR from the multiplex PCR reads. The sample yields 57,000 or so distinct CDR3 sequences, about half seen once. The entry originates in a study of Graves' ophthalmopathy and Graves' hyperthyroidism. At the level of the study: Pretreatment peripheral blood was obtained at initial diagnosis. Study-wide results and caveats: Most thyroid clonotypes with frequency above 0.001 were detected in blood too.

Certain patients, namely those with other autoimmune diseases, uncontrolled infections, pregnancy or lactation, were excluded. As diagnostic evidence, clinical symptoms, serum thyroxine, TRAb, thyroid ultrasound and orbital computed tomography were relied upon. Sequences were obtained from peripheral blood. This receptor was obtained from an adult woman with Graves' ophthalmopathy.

The CDR3 here is CASSGAGGPNEQFF. DNA for the CDR3: TGTGCCAGCAGTGGGGCGGGAGGGCCAAATGAGCAGTTCTTC. The genes are TRBV25-1 and TRBJ2-1; TRBD2 matches at 9 bases. V shed 4 bases and J 7 bases; nucleotides not matched to a gene: 5. This CDR3 comprises 14 residues. Germline CDR1 and CDR2: MGHDK and SYGVNS.